This T cell receptor beta chain was found in a study of T cells in Graves' hyperthyroidism and ophthalmopathy. Study-wide results and limits: Model predictions of ophthalmopathy came a median roughly 6.7 months before onset. Most expanded thyroid clonotypes above 0.001 also appeared in blood. Stable hyperthyroidism was told apart from ophthalmopathy by a model built on 13 V-J features.

The investigators amplified TCR beta CDR3 regions from RNA transcripts. Researchers ran a first-round RT-PCR on the TCR CDR3 using the HTBI primer set. TCRdb itself ran the multiplex PCR reads through MiXCR, one entry per CDR3 protein. The sample includes more than 650,000 distinct CDR3 sequences, roughly 15% of them seen just once. This clonotype was counted ten times or more. What it binds is not known. The sequencing sample was made of blood. This receptor was taken from a woman aged 18 to 35 with Graves' hyperthyroidism.

The CDR3 here is CASSATLFTGYEQYF. Here the CDR3 DNA reads TGTGCCAGCAGCGCAACCCTTTTCACAGGCTACGAGCAGTACTTC. V and J are TRBV3-1 and TRBJ2-7, with a tentative D call TRBD1 (5 bases). Germline loops: CDR1 LGHDT, CDR2 YNNKEL (reference sequence). V lost 5 bases and J 3 bases, leaving 17 bases between the germline ends. The CDR3 is made up of 15 amino acids.